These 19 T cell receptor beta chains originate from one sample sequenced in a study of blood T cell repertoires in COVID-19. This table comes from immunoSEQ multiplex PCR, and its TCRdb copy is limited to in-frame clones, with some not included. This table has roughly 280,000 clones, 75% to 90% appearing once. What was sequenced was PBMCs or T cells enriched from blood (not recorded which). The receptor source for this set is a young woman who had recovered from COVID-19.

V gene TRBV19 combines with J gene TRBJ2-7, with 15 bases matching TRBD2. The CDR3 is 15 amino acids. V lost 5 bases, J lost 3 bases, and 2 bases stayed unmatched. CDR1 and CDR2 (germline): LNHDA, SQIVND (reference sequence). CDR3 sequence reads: CASSEGLAGGYEQYF. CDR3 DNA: TGTGCCAGTAGTGAGGGACTAGCGGGGGGCTACGAGCAGTACTTC. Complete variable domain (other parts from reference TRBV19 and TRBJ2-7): DGGITQSPKYLFRKEGQNVTLSCEQNLNHDAMYWYRQDPGQGLRLIYYSQIVNDFQKGDIAEGYSVSREKKESFPLTVTSAQKNPTAFYLCASSEGLAGGYEQYFGPGTRLTVT.

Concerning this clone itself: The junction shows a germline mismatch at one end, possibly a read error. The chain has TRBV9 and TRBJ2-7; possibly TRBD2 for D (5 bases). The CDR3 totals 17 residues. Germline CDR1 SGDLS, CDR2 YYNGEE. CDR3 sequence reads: CASSVGSSSHTSDEQYF. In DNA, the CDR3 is TGTGCCAGCAGCGTAGGGTCGTCTAGCCACACCTCCGACGAGCAGTACTTC.

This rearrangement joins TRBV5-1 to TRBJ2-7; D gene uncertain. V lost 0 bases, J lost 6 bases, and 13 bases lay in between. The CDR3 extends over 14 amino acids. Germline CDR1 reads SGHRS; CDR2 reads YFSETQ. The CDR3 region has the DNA TGCGCCAGCAGCTTGGCTCAAAAGAACAGCGAGCAGTACTTC. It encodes CASSLAQKNSEQYF.

CDR3: CASSRPPGTQHTDTQYF. Written as DNA, the CDR3 is TGTGCCAGCAGCCGACCCCCCGGGACACAGCACACAGATACGCAGTATTTT. The chain couples TRBV6-7 to TRBJ2-3; D is possibly TRBD1 (6 bases). TRBV6-7 is labeled an ORF, and its function is uncertain. Trimming took off 6 bases at V and 2 bases at J, with 21 bases between the two ends. CDR3 size: 17 residues.

The CDR3 is CASSQAWDRDSETQYF. In DNA form, the CDR3 reads TGTGCCAGCAGCCAAGCCTGGGACAGGGACTCTGAGACCCAGTACTTC. The rearrangement joins TRBV3-1 (or the pseudogene TRBV3-2) to TRBJ2-5; TRBD1 agrees at 9 bases. The trim removed 1 base at V and 5 bases at J, leaving 8 bases unmatched. The germline V gene has CDR1 LGHDT and CDR2 YNNKEL (reference sequence). The CDR3 is made up of 16 amino acids.

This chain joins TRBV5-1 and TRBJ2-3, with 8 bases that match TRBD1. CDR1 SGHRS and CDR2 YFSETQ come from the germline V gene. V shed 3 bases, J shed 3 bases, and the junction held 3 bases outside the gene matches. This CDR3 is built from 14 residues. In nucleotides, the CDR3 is TGCGCCAGCAGCTCCCGACAGGGGACAGATACGCAGTATTTT. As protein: CASSSRQGTDTQYF.

The CDR3 DNA follows: TGTGCCAGCAGCCGCGGACAGGGGGGGAGCTATGGCTACACCTTC. Residues: CASSRGQGGSYGYTF. The genes are TRBV7-6 and TRBJ1-2; 10 positions match TRBD1. CDR1 and CDR2 from the germline V gene are SGHVS and FNYEAQ. Trimming removed 5 bases from V and 4 bases from J; junction bases left unmatched: 7. This CDR3 spans 15 amino acids.

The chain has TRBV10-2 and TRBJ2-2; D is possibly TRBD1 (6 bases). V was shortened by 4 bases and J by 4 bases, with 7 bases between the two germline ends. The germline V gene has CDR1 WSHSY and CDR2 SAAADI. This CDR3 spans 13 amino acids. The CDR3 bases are TGCGCCAGCAGTGCAGGGGTCACCGGGGAGCTGTTTTTT. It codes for CASSAGVTGELFF.

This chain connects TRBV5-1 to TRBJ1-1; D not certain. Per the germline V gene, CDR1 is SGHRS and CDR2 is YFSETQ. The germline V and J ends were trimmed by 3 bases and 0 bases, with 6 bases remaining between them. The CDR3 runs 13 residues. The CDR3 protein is CASSSLVNTEAFF. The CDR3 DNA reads TGCGCCAGCAGCTCTTTAGTGAACACTGAAGCTTTCTTT.

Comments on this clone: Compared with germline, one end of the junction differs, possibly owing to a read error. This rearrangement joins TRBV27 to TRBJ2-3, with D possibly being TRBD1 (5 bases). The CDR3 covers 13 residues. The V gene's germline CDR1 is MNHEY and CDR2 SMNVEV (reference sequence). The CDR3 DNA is TGTGCCAGCAAGGGTTATTCCACAGGTACGCAGTATTTT. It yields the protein CASKGYSTGTQYF.

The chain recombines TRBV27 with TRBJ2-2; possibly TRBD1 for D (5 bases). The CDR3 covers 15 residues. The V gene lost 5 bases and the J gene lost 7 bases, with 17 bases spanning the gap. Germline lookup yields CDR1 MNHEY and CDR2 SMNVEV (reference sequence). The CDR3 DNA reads TGTGCCAGCAGTCATTTGACAGAGATAGGCGGGGAGCTGTTTTTT. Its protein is CASSHLTEIGGELFF.

CDR3 DNA: TGTGCCAGCAGTTCCATTTTAGAGACCCAGTACTTC. This sequence encodes CASSSILETQYF. The genes are TRBV28 and TRBJ2-5; D uncertain. V lost 4 bases and J 4 bases, leaving 7 bases between the germline ends. The CDR3 loop spans 12 amino acids. The germline gives CDR1 MDHEN, CDR2 SYDVKM.

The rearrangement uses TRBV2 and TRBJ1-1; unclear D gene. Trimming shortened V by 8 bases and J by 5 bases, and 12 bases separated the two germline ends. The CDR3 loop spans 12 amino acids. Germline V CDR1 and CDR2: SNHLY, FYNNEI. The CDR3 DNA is TGTGCCAGCTGGGGAGTTGGGACTGAAGCTTTCTTT. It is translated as CASWGVGTEAFF.

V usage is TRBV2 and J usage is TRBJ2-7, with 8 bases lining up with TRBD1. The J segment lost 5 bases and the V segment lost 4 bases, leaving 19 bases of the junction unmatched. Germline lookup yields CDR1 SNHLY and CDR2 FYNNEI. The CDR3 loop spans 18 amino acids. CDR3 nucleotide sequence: TGTGCCAGCAGTGGCTCAGGGGGCTCACGAGAGGTGGACGACGAGCAGTACTTC. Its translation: CASSGSGGSREVDDEQYF.

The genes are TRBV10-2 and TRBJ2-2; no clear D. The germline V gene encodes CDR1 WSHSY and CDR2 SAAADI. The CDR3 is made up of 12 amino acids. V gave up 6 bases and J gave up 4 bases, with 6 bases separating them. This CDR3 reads CASRTATGELFF. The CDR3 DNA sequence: TGCGCCAGCAGAACAGCCACCGGGGAGCTGTTTTTT.

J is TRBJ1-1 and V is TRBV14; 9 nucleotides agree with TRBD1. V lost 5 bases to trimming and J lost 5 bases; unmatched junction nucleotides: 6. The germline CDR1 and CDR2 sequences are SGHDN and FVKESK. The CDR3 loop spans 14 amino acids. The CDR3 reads CASSVQGAITEAFF. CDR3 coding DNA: TGTGCCAGCAGCGTACAGGGGGCAATAACTGAAGCTTTCTTT.

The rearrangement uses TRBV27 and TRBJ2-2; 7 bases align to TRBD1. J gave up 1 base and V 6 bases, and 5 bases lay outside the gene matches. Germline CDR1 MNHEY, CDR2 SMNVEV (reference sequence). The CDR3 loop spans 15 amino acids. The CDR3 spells CASSPRQGNTGELFF. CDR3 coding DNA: TGTGCCAGCAGCCCCCGACAGGGGAACACCGGGGAGCTGTTTTTT.

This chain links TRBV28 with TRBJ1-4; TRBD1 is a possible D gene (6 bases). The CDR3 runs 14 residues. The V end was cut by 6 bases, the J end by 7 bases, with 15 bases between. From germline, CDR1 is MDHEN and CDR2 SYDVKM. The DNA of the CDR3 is TGTGCCAGCAGCACAGGGTTTGCTTCTGAAAAACTGTTTTTT. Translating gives CASSTGFASEKLFF.

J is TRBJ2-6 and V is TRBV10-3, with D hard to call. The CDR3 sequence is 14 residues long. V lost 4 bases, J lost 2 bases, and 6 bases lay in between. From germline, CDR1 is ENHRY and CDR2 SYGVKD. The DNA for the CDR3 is TGTGCCATCAGTGTAAATCCTGGGGCCAACGTCCTGACTTTC. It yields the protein CAISVNPGANVLTF.